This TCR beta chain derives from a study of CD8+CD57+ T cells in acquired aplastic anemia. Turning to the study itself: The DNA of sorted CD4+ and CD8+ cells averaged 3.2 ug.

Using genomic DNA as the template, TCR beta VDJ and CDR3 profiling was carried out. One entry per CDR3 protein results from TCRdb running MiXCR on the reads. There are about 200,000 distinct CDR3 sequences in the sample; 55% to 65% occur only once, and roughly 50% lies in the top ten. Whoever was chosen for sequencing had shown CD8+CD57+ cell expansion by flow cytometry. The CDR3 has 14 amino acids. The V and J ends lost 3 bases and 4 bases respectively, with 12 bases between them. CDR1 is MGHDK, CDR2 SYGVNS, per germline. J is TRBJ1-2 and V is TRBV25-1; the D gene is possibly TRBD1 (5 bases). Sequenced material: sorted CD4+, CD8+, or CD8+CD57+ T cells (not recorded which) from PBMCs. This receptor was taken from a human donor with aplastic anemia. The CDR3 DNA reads TGTGCCAGCAGTGATACCCTGGACATCTATGGCTACACCTTC. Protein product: CASSDTLDIYGYTF.